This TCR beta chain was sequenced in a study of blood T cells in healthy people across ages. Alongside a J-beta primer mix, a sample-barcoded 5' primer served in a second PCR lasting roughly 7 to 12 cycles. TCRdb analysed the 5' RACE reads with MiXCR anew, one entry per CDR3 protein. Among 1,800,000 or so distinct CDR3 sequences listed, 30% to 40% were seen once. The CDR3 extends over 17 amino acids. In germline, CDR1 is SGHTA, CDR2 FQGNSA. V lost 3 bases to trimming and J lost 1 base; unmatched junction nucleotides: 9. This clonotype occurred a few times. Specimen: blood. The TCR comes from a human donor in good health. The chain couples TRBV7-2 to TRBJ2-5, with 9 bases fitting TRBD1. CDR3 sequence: CASSFYRDRVGQETQYF. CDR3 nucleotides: TGTGCCAGCAGCTTCTACCGGGACAGGGTTGGCCAAGAGACCCAGTACTTC.